The T cell receptor (beta chain) under discussion was sequenced for a study of OX40 agonist ivuxolimab in advanced cancers. Study-wide context: Treatment received earlier with anti-PD-1, anti-PD-L1 or anti-CTLA-4 agents was allowed, and around 40% had some. General study results and limits: Clonal expansion was among the lowest in partial responders at 0.1-3.0 mg/kg, especially CD8+. The mean number of expanded clones was higher in CD8+ T cells than in CD4+.

Sampling of blood occurred at baseline, cycle 4 day 1, and cycle 7 day 1. In the case of this clone: Its target is unknown.

CDR3 size: 13 residues. The V end was cut by 4 bases, the J end by 5 bases, with 14 bases between. CDR1 is SQVTM, CDR2 ANQGSEA, per germline. The protocol was immunoSEQ multiplex PCR, while the TCRdb copy is restricted to in-frame clones and leaves out a portion. The sample records tens of thousands of clones, approximately 89% being singletons. The sample was CD4+ or CD8+ T cells sorted from blood, taken in a trial of the OX40 agonist ivuxolimab. The sequence was obtained from an adult with an advanced solid tumor such as melanoma, head and neck, liver or kidney cancer. This chain uses TRBV29-1 with TRBJ1-1, with TRBD1 as a possible D gene (6 bases). In DNA, the CDR3 is TGCAGCGTTGTCTCCTCACAGGGAACTGAAGCTTTCTTT. Protein product: CSVVSSQGTEAFF.